This TCR beta chain was documented in a study of CD8 T cells in ankylosing spondylitis. Whole-study findings and limits: Matched synovial fluid from ankylosing spondylitis patients was reported to be enriched for disease-linked clones. Characteristic of ankylosing spondylitis blood, it appeared, was a TCR beta motif comprising several highly homologous variants.

The CDR3 has 13 residues. V was clipped by 3 bases and J by 1 base, with 6 bases between them. Quantitative 5'-RACE was performed with molecular barcodes, and it yielded the TCR beta libraries. TCRdb ran MiXCR on the 5' RACE reads and lists one entry per CDR3 protein. The data hold approximately 300,000 distinct CDR3 sequences, with roughly 8% observed a single time. This clonotype appeared many times. Its antigen is as yet unknown. This rearrangement joins TRBV12-3 or TRBV12-4 to TRBJ2-5; the D is unclear. Sequenced sample: blood, either unsorted or a sorted T cell fraction (not recorded which). The clonotype comes from a male donor with ankylosing spondylitis. The CDR3: CASSFSGQETQYF. CDR3 DNA: TGTGCCAGCAGTTTTTCCGGCCAAGAGACCCAGTACTTC.